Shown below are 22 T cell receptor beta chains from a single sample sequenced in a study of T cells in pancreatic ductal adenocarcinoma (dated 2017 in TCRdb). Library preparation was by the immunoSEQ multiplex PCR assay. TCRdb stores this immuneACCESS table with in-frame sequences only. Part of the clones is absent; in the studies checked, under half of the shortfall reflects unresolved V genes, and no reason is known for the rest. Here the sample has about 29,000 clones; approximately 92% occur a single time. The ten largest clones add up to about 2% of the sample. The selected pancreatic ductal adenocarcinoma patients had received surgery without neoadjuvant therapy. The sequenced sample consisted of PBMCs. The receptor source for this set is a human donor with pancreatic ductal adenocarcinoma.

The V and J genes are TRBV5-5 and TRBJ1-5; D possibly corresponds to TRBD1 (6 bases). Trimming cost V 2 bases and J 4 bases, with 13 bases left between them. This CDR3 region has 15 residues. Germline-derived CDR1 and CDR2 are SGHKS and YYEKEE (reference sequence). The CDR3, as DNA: TGTGCCAGCAGCTTACTTCCAGGGGTAAATCAGCCCCAGCATTTT. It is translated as CASSLLPGVNQPQHF.

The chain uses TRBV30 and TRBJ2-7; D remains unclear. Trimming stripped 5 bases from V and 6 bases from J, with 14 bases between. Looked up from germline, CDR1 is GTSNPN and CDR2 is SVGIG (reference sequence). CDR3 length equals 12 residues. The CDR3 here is CAWGPPEAEQYF. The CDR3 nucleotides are TGTGCCTGGGGCCCCCCGGAAGCCGAGCAGTACTTC.

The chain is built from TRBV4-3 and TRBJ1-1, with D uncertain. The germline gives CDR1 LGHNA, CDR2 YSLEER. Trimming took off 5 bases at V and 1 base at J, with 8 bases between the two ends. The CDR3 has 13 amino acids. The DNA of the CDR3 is TGCGCCAGCAGCTATGCAGGGAACACTGAAGCTTTCTTT. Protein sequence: CASSYAGNTEAFF.

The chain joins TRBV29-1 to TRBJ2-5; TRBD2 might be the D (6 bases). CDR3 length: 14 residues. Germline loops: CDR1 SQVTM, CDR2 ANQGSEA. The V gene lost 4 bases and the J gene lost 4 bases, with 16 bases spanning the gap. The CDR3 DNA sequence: TGCAGCGTTGTAGAAGGAGGGAAGGGAGAGACCCAGTACTTC. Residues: CSVVEGGKGETQYF.

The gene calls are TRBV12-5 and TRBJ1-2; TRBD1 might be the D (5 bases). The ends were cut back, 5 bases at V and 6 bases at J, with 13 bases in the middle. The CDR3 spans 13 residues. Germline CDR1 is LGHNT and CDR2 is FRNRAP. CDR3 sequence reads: CASGRGLGDGYTF. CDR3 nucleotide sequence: TGTGCTAGTGGTAGAGGGTTGGGGGATGGCTACACCTTC.

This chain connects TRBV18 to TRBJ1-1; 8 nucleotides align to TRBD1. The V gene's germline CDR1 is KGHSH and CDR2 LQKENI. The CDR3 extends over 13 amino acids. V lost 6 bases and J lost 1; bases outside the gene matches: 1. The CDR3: CASSGQGNTEAFF. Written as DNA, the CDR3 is TGTGCCAGCTCTGGACAGGGGAACACTGAAGCTTTCTTT.

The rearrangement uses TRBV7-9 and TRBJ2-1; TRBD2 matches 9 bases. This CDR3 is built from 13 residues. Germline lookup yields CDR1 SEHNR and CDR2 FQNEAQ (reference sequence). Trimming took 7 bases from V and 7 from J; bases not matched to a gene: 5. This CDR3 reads CASTNGLANEQFF. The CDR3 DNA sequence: TGTGCCAGCACCAATGGACTAGCGAATGAGCAGTTCTTC.

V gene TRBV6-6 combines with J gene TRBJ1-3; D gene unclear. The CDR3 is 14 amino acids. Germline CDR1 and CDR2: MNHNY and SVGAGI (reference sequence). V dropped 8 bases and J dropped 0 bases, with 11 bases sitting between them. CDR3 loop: CASGDVLSGNTIYF. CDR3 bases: TGTGCCAGCGGCGATGTCCTCTCTGGAAACACCATATATTTT.

The CDR3 region has the DNA TGTGCCAGCAGTTTTGGACTAGCAGGGAGCGGAGGCTCTGAGCAGTTCTTC. It specifies CASSFGLAGSGGSEQFF. The gene calls are TRBV7-6 and TRBJ2-1; 8 positions match TRBD2. The V gene's germline CDR1 is SGHVS and CDR2 FNYEAQ. CDR3 length equals 17 residues. V gave up 6 bases and J gave up 9 bases; unmatched junction bases: 19. The complete variable domain, with remaining parts taken from reference TRBV7-6 and TRBJ2-1, reads GAGVSQSPRYKVTKRGQDVALRCDPISGHVSLYWYRQALGQGPEFLTYFNYEAQQDKSGLPNDRFSAERPEGSISTLTIQRTEQRDSAMYRCASSFGLAGSGGSEQFFGPGTRLTVL.

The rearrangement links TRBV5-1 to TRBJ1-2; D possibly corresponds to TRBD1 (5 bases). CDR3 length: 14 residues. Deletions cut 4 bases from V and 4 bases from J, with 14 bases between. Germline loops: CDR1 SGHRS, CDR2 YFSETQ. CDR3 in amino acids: CASSGGQEFYGYTF. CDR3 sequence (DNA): TGCGCCAGCAGCGGGGGTCAAGAGTTCTATGGCTACACCTTC.

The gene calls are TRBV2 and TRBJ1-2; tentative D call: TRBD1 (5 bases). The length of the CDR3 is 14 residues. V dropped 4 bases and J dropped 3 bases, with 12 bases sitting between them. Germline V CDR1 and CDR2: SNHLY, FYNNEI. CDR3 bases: TGTGCCAGCAGTGTGGGTGACAGTCACTATGGCTACACCTTC. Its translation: CASSVGDSHYGYTF.

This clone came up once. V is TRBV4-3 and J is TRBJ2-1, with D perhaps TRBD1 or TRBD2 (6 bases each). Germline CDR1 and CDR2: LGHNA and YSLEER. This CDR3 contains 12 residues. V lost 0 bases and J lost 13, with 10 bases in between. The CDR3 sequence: CASSQEGGTQFF. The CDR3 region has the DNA TGCGCCAGCAGCCAAGAGGGCGGGACACAGTTCTTC.

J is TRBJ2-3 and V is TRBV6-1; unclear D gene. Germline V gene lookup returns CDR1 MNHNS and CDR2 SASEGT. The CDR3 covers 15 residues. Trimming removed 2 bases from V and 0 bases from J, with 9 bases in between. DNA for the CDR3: TGTGCCAGCAGTGAAAAGTGGGTTAGCACAGATACGCAGTATTTT. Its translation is CASSEKWVSTDTQYF.

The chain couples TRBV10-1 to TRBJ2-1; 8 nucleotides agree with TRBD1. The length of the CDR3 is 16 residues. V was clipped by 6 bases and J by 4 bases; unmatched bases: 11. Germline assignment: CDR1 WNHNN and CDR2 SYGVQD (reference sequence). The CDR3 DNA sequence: TGCGCCAGCAGCCCTAGCCAGGGGGCCGGGTACAATGAGCAGTTCTTC. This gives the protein CASSPSQGAGYNEQFF.

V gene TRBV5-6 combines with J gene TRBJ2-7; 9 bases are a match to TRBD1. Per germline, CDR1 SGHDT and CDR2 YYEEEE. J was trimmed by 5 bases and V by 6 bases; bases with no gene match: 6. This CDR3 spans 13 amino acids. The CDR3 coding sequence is TGTGCCAGCACCACACAGGGGGCAAACGAGCAGTACTTC. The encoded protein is CASTTQGANEQYF.

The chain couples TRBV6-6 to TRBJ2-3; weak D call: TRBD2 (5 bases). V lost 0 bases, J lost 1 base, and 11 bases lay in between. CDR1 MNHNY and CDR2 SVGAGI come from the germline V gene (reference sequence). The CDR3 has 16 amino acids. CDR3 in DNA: TGTGCCAGCAGTTACTCTCCTAGCAGAGGCACAGATACGCAGTATTTT. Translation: CASSYSPSRGTDTQYF.

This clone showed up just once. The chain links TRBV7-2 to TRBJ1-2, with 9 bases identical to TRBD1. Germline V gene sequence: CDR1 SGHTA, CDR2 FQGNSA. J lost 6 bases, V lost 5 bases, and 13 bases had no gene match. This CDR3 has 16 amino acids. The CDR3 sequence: CASSPTGGVPRDGYTF. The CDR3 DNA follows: TGTGCCAGCAGCCCGACAGGGGGTGTACCAAGGGATGGCTACACCTTC. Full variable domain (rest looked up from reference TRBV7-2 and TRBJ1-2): GAGVSQSPSNKVTEKGKDVELRCDPISGHTALYWYRQSLGQGLEFLIYFQGNSAPDKSGLPSDRFSAERTGGSVSTLTIQRTQQEDSAVYLCASSPTGGVPRDGYTFGSGTRLTVV.

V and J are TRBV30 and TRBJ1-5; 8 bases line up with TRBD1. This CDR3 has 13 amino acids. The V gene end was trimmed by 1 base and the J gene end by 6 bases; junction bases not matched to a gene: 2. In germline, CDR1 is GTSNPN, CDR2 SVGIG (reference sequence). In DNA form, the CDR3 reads TGTGCCTGGAGTGGACAGGGGATTCAGCCCCAGCATTTT. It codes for CAWSGQGIQPQHF.

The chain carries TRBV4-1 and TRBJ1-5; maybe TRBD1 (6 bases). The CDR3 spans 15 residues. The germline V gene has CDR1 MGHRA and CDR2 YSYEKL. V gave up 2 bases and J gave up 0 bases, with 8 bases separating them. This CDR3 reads CASSQWGLSNQPQHF. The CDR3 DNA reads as TGCGCCAGCAGCCAATGGGGGCTTAGCAATCAGCCCCAGCATTTT.

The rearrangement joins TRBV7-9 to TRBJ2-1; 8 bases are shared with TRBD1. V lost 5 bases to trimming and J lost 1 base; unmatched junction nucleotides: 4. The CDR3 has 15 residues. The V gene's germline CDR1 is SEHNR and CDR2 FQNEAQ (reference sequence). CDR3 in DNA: TGTGCCAGCAGCCCGACAGGGGTTTCCTACAATGAGCAGTTCTTC. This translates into CASSPTGVSYNEQFF.

The CDR3 loop is CASSTQGSGSKAFF. DNA for the CDR3: TGTGCCAGCAGTACCCAGGGTTCTGGTTCGAAAGCTTTCTTT. This sequence joins TRBV6-1 and TRBJ1-1, with a weak D call TRBD1 (5 bases). V was pared by 5 bases and J by 9 bases, with 19 bases between. Germline CDR1 reads MNHNS; CDR2 reads SASEGT. This CDR3 is built from 14 residues.

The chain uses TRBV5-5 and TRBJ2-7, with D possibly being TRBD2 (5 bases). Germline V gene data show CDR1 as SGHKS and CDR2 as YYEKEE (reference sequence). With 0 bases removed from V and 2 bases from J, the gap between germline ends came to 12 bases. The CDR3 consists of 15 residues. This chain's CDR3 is CASSLAPAVTYEQYF. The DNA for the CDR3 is TGTGCCAGCAGCTTGGCCCCAGCGGTGACCTACGAGCAGTACTTC.